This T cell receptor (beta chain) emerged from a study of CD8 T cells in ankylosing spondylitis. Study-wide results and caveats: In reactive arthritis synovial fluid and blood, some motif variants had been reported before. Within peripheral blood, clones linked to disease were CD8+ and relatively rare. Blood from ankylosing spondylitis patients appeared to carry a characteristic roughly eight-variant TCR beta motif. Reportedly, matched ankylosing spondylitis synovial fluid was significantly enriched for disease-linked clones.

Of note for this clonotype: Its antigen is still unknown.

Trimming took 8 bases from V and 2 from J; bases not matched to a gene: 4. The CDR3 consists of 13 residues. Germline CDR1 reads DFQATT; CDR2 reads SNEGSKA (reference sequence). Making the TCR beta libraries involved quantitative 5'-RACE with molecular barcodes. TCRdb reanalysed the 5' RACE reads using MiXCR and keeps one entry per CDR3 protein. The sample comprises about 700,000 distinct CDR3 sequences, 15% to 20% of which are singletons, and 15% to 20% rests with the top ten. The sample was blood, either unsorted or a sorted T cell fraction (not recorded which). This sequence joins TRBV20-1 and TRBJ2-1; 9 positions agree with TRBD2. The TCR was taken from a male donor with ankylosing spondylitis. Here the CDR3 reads CSRLAGPYNEQFF. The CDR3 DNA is TGCAGTCGGCTAGCGGGACCCTACAATGAGCAGTTCTTC.